Included here is one T cell receptor beta chain sequence, with context. Per the authors' pipeline: It was from reference gene primer amplification that nucleated cell counts were estimated. This table comes from immunoSEQ multiplex PCR, and its TCRdb copy is limited to in-frame clones, with some not included. D and trimming were read from the DNA, whereas the V and J calls and clone size are those reported in that table. The sample shows about 300,000 clones, approximately 84% of them seen only once. Germline-derived CDR1 and CDR2 are SGHDT and YYEEEE. The V gene lost 0 bases and the J gene lost 6 bases, with 6 bases spanning the gap. CDR3 length: 12 amino acids. The data stem from a study of blood T cell repertoires in COVID-19. Study-wide context: Sample material is recorded as cDNA or gDNA derived from T cells, B-cell-depleted T cells, or PBMCs.

In terms of age and location, participants ranged from roughly 18 to 95 years and lived in under 30 US areas. Assignments of participants to cohorts depended upon their own reported clinical history. The specimen sequenced was PBMCs or T cells enriched from blood (not recorded which). The V and J genes are TRBV5-6 and TRBJ1-2; unclear D gene. This sequence originates from a man in his thirties or forties who had recovered from COVID-19. CDR3 loop: CASSLDGDGYTF. As DNA, the CDR3 is TGTGCCAGCAGCTTGGACGGAGATGGCTACACCTTC.